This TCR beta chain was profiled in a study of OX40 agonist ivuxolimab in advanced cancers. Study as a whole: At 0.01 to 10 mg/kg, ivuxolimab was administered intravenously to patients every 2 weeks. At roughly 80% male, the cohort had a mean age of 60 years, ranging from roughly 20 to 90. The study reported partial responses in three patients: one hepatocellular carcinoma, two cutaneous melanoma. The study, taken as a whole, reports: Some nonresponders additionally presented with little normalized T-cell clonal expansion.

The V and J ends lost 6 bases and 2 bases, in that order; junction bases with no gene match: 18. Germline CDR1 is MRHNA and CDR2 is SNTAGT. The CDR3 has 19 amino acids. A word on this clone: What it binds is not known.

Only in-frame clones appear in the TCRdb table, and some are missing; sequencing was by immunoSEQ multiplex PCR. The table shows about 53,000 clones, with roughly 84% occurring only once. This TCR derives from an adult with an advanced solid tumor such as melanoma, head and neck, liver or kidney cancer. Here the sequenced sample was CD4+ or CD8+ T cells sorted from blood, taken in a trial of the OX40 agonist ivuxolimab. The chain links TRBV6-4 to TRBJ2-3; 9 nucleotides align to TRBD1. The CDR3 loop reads CASSREVTAGTGITDTQYF. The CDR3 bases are TGTGCCAGCAGCCGAGAAGTGACGGCTGGGACAGGGATCACAGATACGCAGTATTTT.